The rows below give T cell receptor beta chains drawn from one sample of a study of spatial heterogeneity in lung cancer. MiXCR was run by TCRdb on the 5' RACE reads, yielding one entry per CDR3 protein. The repertoire holds a few thousand distinct CDR3 sequences, about 25% seen once, with just under 25% in the top ten. This specimen consisted of lung tumor tissue, obtained at surgery. These receptors were collected from a male donor with early-stage non-small cell lung cancer. Both conserved end residues are part of each CDR3. D genes are given only for firm matches. The listing skips clone size in some rows; elsewhere it reads once, few, many or a size class.

TRBD2	TRBJ2-3	-	TRBV2	TGTGCCAGAGGGACTAGCGGCACAGATACGCAGTATTTT	CARGTSGTDTQYF
TRBD2	TRBJ2-1	medium-sized	TRBV7-2	TGTGCCAGCAGCACCAGGACTAGCGCTTACAATGAGCAGTTCTTC	CASSTRTSAYNEQFF
-	TRBJ2-2	many	TRBV19	TGTGCCAGTAGTATATCCAGGGGTCGGAACACCGGGGAGCTGTTTTTT	CASSISRGRNTGELFF
-	TRBJ2-1	once	TRBV6-2/TRBV6-3	TGTGCCAGCAGCACAGACCACCTTGCGGGGCAGCCGTTCTTC	CASSTDHLAGQPFF
TRBD2	TRBJ2-3	-	TRBV3-1	TGTGCCAGCAGCTCAAGCGCGCTAGCGGGAGGTCTTGGAGATACGCAGTATTTT	CASSSSALAGGLGDTQYF
-	TRBJ1-5	medium-sized	TRBV7-2	TGTGCCAGCAGCCCGATGAGAGGCAGCAATCAGCCCCAGCATTTT	CASSPMRGSNQPQHF
TRBD2	TRBJ2-7	medium-sized	TRBV5-6	TGTGCCAGCAGCTCCCGTTCTAGCGGGAGTCCCGCCTACGAGCAGTACTTC	CASSSRSSGSPAYEQYF
-	TRBJ1-6	many	TRBV24-1	TGTGCCACCAGTGATTCGTTCGATAATTCACCCCTCCACTTT	CATSDSFDNSPLHF
-	TRBJ2-6	-	TRBV6-4	TGTGCCAGCAAGGACAGTTCCCCTTCCCGGGCCAACGTCCTGACTTTC	CASKDSSPSRANVLTF
TRBD2	TRBJ2-7	large	TRBV27	TGTGCCAGCAGTTTAGCGCTAGCGGGATCCTACGAGCAGTACTTC	CASSLALAGSYEQYF
TRBD1	TRBJ1-5	medium-sized	TRBV3-1	TGTGCCAGCAGCCAAGCTACGCCTACAGGGGGCCAGGGGTCCAATCAGCCCCAGCATTTT	CASSQATPTGGQGSNQPQHF
-	TRBJ2-1	many	TRBV28	TGTGCCAGCAGTTTAAGACAGTTCTACAATGAGCAGTTCTTC	CASSLRQFYNEQFF
-	TRBJ2-1	few	TRBV5-1	TGCGCCAGCAGCTTGGCGGGAATGATCAATGAGCAGTTCTTC	CASSLAGMINEQFF
TRBD2	TRBJ2-3	medium-sized	TRBV27	TGTGCCAGCAGTTCGAATCGTCTAGCGGGAGGGGGCACAGATACGCAGTATTTT	CASSSNRLAGGGTDTQYF
-	TRBJ2-1	few	TRBV20-1	TGCAGTGCCCCCCAACGGAGCGGCGGAAACTACAATGAGCAGTTCTTC	CSAPQRSGGNYNEQFF
-	TRBJ1-5	medium-sized	TRBV12-2	TGTGCAAGTCGCTTCCGGGACAGGGGGGGCAATCAGCCCCAGCATTTT	CASRFRDRGGNQPQHF
TRBD1	TRBJ2-2	few	TRBV12-3/TRBV12-4	TGTGCCAGCAGGACAGGGCCCACCGGGGAGCTGTTTTTT	CASRTGPTGELFF
-	TRBJ2-5	medium-sized	TRBV5-1	TGCGCCAGCAGCTTTGGAGAGACCCAGTACTTC	CASSFGETQYF
-	TRBJ2-1	-	TRBV7-2	TGTGCCAGCAGGACTCGGGACGCTCCGTACAATGAGCAGTTCTTC	CASRTRDAPYNEQFF
TRBD2	TRBJ2-5	medium-sized	TRBV7-6	TGTGCCAGCAGCTTACGGGTAGCGGTGCGGGGAGGGGAGACCCAGTACTTC	CASSLRVAVRGGETQYF
-	TRBJ2-2	few	TRBV5-1	TGCGCCAGCGTACCTGTTCCGGGAGATAACACCGGGGAGCTGTTTTTT	CASVPVPGDNTGELFF
-	TRBJ2-2	-	TRBV28	TGTGCCAGCAGTTTATCCAGGAGGTTAGGGTCCGGGGAGCTGTTTTTT	CASSLSRRLGSGELFF
-	TRBJ2-7	-	TRBV12-2	TGTGCAAGTCGCTTAAGATACAGTGGGACCTACGAGCAGTACTTC	CASRLRYSGTYEQYF
TRBD1	TRBJ2-6	-	TRBV12-3/TRBV12-4	TGTGCCAGCAGCCAGTCGAAGACAGGGTACCAATCTGGGGCCAACGTCCTGACTTTC	CASSQSKTGYQSGANVLTF